This T cell receptor (beta chain) was identified in a study of regulatory T cells in long-lasting Graves disease. Trimming removed 5 bases from V and 2 bases from J; junction bases left unmatched: 7. This CDR3 spans 15 amino acids. Germline V gene sequence: CDR1 SGHTA, CDR2 FQGTGA. A word on this clonotype: Its antigen is still unknown.

Described time point: persistent/refractory GD, antithyroid drugs over 5 years with positive TRAb. PBMC RNA was the source of the TCR library. Study outcomes and limitations: Segments TRBV28, TRBJ1-2 and TRBJ2-5 showed preferential usage in persistent disease.

Combining iRepertoire HTBI primers with Arm-PCR of CDR3 regions, the authors built TCR beta libraries. TCRdb reanalysed the multiplex PCR reads using MiXCR and keeps one entry per CDR3 protein. This sample has about 660,000 distinct CDR3 sequences, with around 30% found just once. The V gene is TRBV7-3, the J gene TRBJ2-5, with 8 bases fitting TRBD2. The clonotype comes from a female donor with Graves disease. The sequences come from peripheral blood mononuclear cells (PBMCs), collected when the disease was refractory, from a patient treated with antithyroid drugs. The CDR3 region is CASSPVVAGQETQYF. DNA for the CDR3: TGTGCCAGCAGCCCCGTGGTAGCGGGACAAGAGACCCAGTACTTC.